This T cell receptor beta chain was observed in a study of T cell changes during pregnancy in multiple sclerosis. The CDR3 runs 13 residues. Germline V lookup: CDR1 MNHNY, CDR2 SVGAGI (reference sequence). Trimming took off 2 bases at V and 2 bases at J, with 6 bases between the two ends. The assay was immunoSEQ multiplex PCR, and TCRdb's table has in-frame clones only and misses some. The sample lists around 67,000 clones, almost 90% seen once, with 9.5% in the top ten. Here the sequenced sample was peripheral blood, taken after pregnancy. The chain employs TRBV6-6 and TRBJ1-2; D unresolved. The source of this sequence is a female donor in good health, enrolled as a control in a pregnancy study. In DNA, the CDR3 is TGTGCCAGCAGTTACCGCCAGAACTATGGCTACACCTTC. Translating gives CASSYRQNYGYTF.